This TCR beta chain was recorded in a study of T cell responses to AZD1222 COVID-19 vaccine (dated by TCRdb to 2020 to 2023). In the study overall: AZD1222 recipients with second doses at about 4 weeks or about 12 weeks were pooled, because spike-specific TCR depth and breadth did not differ between schedules. A total of 230 or so trial participants underwent TCR sequencing, of whom around 200 received two doses of AZD1222 and some 26 received two doses of the MenACWY control vaccine. Trial participants were enrolled by age into 18-55, 56-69 and 70-plus year subgroups, with roughly 160, 29 and 62 TCR-sequenced participants respectively.

This clone was seen just once. There is no known antigen for this receptor. No base quality information exists; no much larger clone differs at one position. According to the study, the label for this sample's time point signals: baseline before first vaccination. Vaccinee samples came from UK trials COV001 and COV002, including a single-blind randomized controlled phase 2/3 trial of AZD1222 (ChAdOx1 nCoV-19) in healthy adults. Trial participant PBMC samples were collected at day 0 and day 28 after the second dose for TCRbeta chain sequencing. The CDR3 regions of human TCRbeta chains were subjected to immunosequencing. The published analysis was carried out like this. Repertoire TCRs were checked for matches against a reference library of SARS-CoV-2-specific TCRs that had been generated using the MIRA antigen-specificity platform. Breadth was defined as the fraction of unique TCRs that were SARS-CoV-2-associated, and depth was defined as the fraction of total T cells that were SARS-CoV-2-associated. Using the MIRA data, every spike-specific TCR was mapped to the spike region that the TCR reacted to and assigned to either a CD4 or a CD8 class. Log10-transformed breadth and depth values were compared by one-way ANOVA with Sidak's multiple comparisons tests. TCRdb mirrors the immuneACCESS table, restricted to in-frame sequences. Some clones are absent from its copies; in checked studies, under half trace to an unresolved V gene, and the reason for the others is unknown. V, J and clone size are those of that table, while D and trimming were read from the DNA. The sample includes roughly 170,000 clones, with roughly 87% observed a single time. The leading ten clones occupy 2.6% of the sample.

V is shortened by 5 bases, J by 3 bases, and the region joining them spans 10 bases. CDR1 SGHRS and CDR2 YFSETQ are derived from the germline V gene. Including the terminal cysteine and phenylalanine, the CDR3 comprises 13 residues. The read is trimmed to its CDR3 DNA, 39 bases read in frame from base 1. Study-wide conclusions, independent of this receptor: After two AZD1222 doses, both the breadth and the depth of spike-specific TCRs were significantly higher than at day 0 and than in MenACWY recipients. In the small 56-69-year group, the increase in depth fell short of significance, most likely because of low power. Conclusions about previously exposed vaccinees were limited because only six AZD1222 recipients were SARS-CoV-2 seropositive at baseline. Participants were mostly white British and included more females than males, and it was suggested by the authors that clonal diversity may have been underestimated. The vaccine-associated CD4 TCRs covered the entire spike protein, and the dominant responses fell in regions 160-218 and 743-854. Because no samples from the day 14 peak response were available, repertoires could be characterized only after the peak T cell response. Reportedly, close to half of the unique spike-specific TCRs recognized epitopes lying outside the regions that are mutated in the B.1.351 and B.1.1.7 variants.

The chain employs TRBV5-1 and TRBJ2-3, with a tentative D call of TRBD1 or TRBD2, each matching 5 bases. This TCR derives from an adult in good health. The material sequenced was peripheral blood, taken on day 0 of AZD1222 vaccination. The CDR3 is CASSRDGTDTQYF. At the DNA level, the sequence is TGCGCCAGCAGTCGGGACGGAACAGATACGCAGTATTTT.